The 20 T cell receptor beta chains in this list originate from one sample, sequenced in a study of blood T cell repertoires in COVID-19. The method was immunoSEQ multiplex PCR; TCRdb's version includes in-frame clones alone and lacks a portion of them. The sample lists 200,000 to 250,000 clones, about 85% occurring once. Sequenced input: peripheral blood. The receptors stem from a man in his forties with acute or convalescent COVID-19.

The rearrangement uses TRBV9 and TRBJ1-3; 7 bases are a match to TRBD1. The trim removed 3 bases at V and 4 bases at J, leaving 7 bases unmatched. The CDR3 covers 15 residues. CDR1 and CDR2 from the germline V gene are SGDLS and YYNGEE. The CDR3 DNA is TGTGCCAGCAGCGAGGGACAGCACTACGGAAACACCATATATTTT. Its translation: CASSEGQHYGNTIYF.

The chain joins TRBV29-1 to TRBJ2-3; possibly TRBD1 for D (5 bases). Looked up from germline, CDR1 is SQVTM and CDR2 is ANQGSEA. The germline V and J ends were trimmed by 5 bases and 3 bases, with 9 bases remaining between them. This CDR3 contains 12 residues. The CDR3 spells CSVRGTTDTQYF. The CDR3 DNA is TGCAGCGTTAGGGGTACAACAGATACGCAGTATTTT.

The gene calls are TRBV29-1 and TRBJ1-1; no definite D call. Trimming took off 6 bases at V and 0 bases at J, with 11 bases between the two ends. Germline CDR1 and CDR2: SQVTM and ANQGSEA. This CDR3 contains 13 residues. CDR3 loop: CSVPGLMNTEAFF. CDR3 nucleotides: TGCAGCGTGCCCGGTCTCATGAACACTGAAGCTTTCTTT.

The chain couples TRBV30 to TRBJ1-6; D unclear. With 3 bases removed from V and 7 bases from J, the gap between germline ends came to 10 bases. Germline lookup yields CDR1 GTSNPN and CDR2 SVGIG (reference sequence). The CDR3 sequence is 13 residues long. The CDR3 loop reads CAWRWESNSPLHF. The CDR3 nucleotides read TGTGCCTGGAGGTGGGAGTCCAATTCACCCCTCCACTTT.

About this clone itself: The sample carries other DNA sequences with the same CDR3. This chain uses TRBV5-1 with TRBJ1-3; 7 bases agree with TRBD1. The J segment lost 3 bases and the V segment lost 0 bases, leaving 3 bases of the junction unmatched. The CDR3 loop spans 15 amino acids. Looked up from germline, CDR1 is SGHRS and CDR2 is YFSETQ. The DNA for the CDR3 is TGCGCCAGCAGCTTGGAAGGGGGCAGTGGAAACACCATATATTTT. It codes for CASSLEGGSGNTIYF. Looking up the rest from reference TRBV5-1 and TRBJ1-3 gives the full variable domain: KAGVTQTPRYLIKTRGQQVTLSCSPISGHRSVSWYQQTPGQGLQFLFEYFSETQRNKGNFPGRFSGRQFSNSRSEMNVSTLELGDSALYLCASSLEGGSGNTIYFGEGSWLTVV.

The CDR3 spells CASLVRETQYF. CDR3 sequence (DNA): TGTGCCAGCCTTGTGAGGGAGACCCAGTACTTC. The chain links TRBV2 to TRBJ2-5; no clear D. The ends were cut back, 8 bases at V and 5 bases at J, with 9 bases in the middle. Germline V lookup: CDR1 SNHLY, CDR2 FYNNEI. This CDR3 comprises 11 residues.

The rearrangement joins TRBV19 to TRBJ1-5, with D hard to call. Germline values: CDR1 LNHDA, CDR2 SQIVND (reference sequence). The length of the CDR3 is 15 residues. The V end was cut by 5 bases, the J end by 2 bases, with 13 bases between. The CDR3 sequence is CASSSRSLGNQPQHF. DNA for the CDR3: TGTGCCAGTAGTTCCCGGTCTCTGGGCAATCAGCCCCAGCATTTT. The complete variable domain, with remaining parts taken from reference TRBV19 and TRBJ1-5, reads DGGITQSPKYLFRKEGQNVTLSCEQNLNHDAMYWYRQDPGQGLRLIYYSQIVNDFQKGDIAEGYSVSREKKESFPLTVTSAQKNPTAFYLCASSSRSLGNQPQHFGDGTRLSIL.

This chain links TRBV7-3 with TRBJ1-2, with no clear D. This CDR3 region has 13 residues. Germline lookup yields CDR1 SGHTA and CDR2 FQGTGA. V was clipped by 2 bases and J by 4 bases, with 8 bases between them. The chain's CDR3 is CASSLGSSYGYTF. The CDR3 DNA sequence: TGTGCCAGCAGCTTAGGGAGTAGCTATGGCTACACCTTC.

The rearrangement joins TRBV6-6 to TRBJ2-5; TRBD2 matches 15 bases. The germline gives CDR1 MNHNY, CDR2 SVGAGI (reference sequence). V was clipped by 5 bases and J by 1 base; unmatched bases: 8. This CDR3 region has 18 residues. CDR3 protein: CASSPGLAGGPFQETQYF. The DNA for the CDR3 is TGTGCCAGCAGTCCCGGACTAGCGGGGGGGCCATTCCAAGAGACCCAGTACTTC.

The chain links TRBV19 to TRBJ1-5, with D unresolved. Trimming left V 3 bases short and J 6 bases short, with 12 bases between. The CDR3 is made up of 14 amino acids. Per germline, CDR1 LNHDA and CDR2 SQIVND (reference sequence). CDR3 coding DNA: TGTGCCAGTAGTATTCAGCGGGGATTTCAGCCCCAGCATTTT. It translates to CASSIQRGFQPQHF.

The V and J genes are TRBV9 and TRBJ2-1; 8 bases align to TRBD1. The junction had 6 bases not matched to a gene; V was cut back by 4 bases and J by 3 bases. Germline values: CDR1 SGDLS, CDR2 YYNGEE. The CDR3 runs to 15 residues. The CDR3 is CASSSRGQDYNEQFF. For the CDR3, the DNA is TGTGCCAGCAGCTCCCGGGGACAGGACTACAATGAGCAGTTCTTC.

This chain links TRBV21-1 with TRBJ2-3; the D segment call TRBD2 is taken from the table without a DNA check. TRBV21-1 has pseudogene status. The CDR3 runs to 15 residues. Written as DNA, the CDR3 is TGTGCCAGCACCCAGGGGCGGGGGCTAGCGGATACGCAGTATTTT. Its protein product is CASTQGRGLADTQYF.

The gene calls are TRBV4-2 and TRBJ1-3, with D perhaps matching TRBD1 (6 bases). In germline, CDR1 is LGHNA, CDR2 YNFKEQ. The germline V and J ends were trimmed by 4 bases and 0 bases, with 13 bases remaining between them. The CDR3 has 16 residues. The CDR3 loop is CASSPRDTRSGNTIYF. The CDR3 nucleotides read TGTGCCAGCAGCCCCCGGGACACGCGCTCTGGAAACACCATATATTTT.

The chain uses TRBV27 and TRBJ1-5; TRBD1 is a possible D gene (6 bases). Trimming removed 5 bases from V and 4 bases from J, with 9 bases in between. Per germline, CDR1 MNHEY and CDR2 SMNVEV (reference sequence). The length of the CDR3 is 13 residues. CDR3 in amino acids: CASSGQGNQPQHF. CDR3 nucleotides: TGTGCCAGCAGTGGGCAGGGGAATCAGCCCCAGCATTTT.

The genes are TRBV18 and TRBJ2-3; 8 nucleotides match TRBD2. The V segment lost 3 bases and the J segment 2 bases; nucleotides outside the gene matches: 4. The CDR3 totals 15 residues. Germline V gene lookup returns CDR1 KGHSH and CDR2 LQKENI. The CDR3, as DNA: TGTGCCAGCTCACCCAAGCGGGGGTACACAGATACGCAGTATTTT. Protein: CASSPKRGYTDTQYF.

The chain combines TRBV3-1 (or the pseudogene TRBV3-2) with TRBJ2-2; 11 bases fit TRBD1. The CDR3 loop spans 16 amino acids. Trimming at V came to 0 bases and at J to 7 bases, leaving 4 bases not matched to a gene. Germline V gene sequence: CDR1 LGHDT, CDR2 YNNKEL (reference sequence). CDR3: CASSQEDRGLVGELFF. The CDR3 nucleotides read TGTGCCAGCAGCCAAGAGGACAGGGGGCTCGTCGGGGAGCTGTTTTTT.

V usage is TRBV5-1 and J usage is TRBJ1-3; D not resolved. V lost 6 bases to trimming and J lost 4 bases, with 14 bases between them. Per the germline V gene, CDR1 is SGHRS and CDR2 is YFSETQ. The CDR3 is 14 amino acids. CDR3 amino acids: CASKPEVSGNTIYF. CDR3 coding DNA: TGCGCCAGCAAACCAGAAGTATCGGGAAACACCATATATTTT.

This chain connects TRBV5-6 to TRBJ2-5, with TRBD2 identical over 7 bases. The CDR3 covers 16 residues. Germline CDR1 reads SGHDT; CDR2 reads YYEEEE. V shed 4 bases, J shed 2 bases, and the junction held 11 bases outside the gene matches. This CDR3 reads CASSRGGKLGQETQYF. The CDR3, as DNA: TGTGCCAGCAGCCGCGGGGGAAAGCTGGGGCAAGAGACCCAGTACTTC.

This chain links TRBV7-3 with TRBJ2-1, with D perhaps matching TRBD1 (6 bases). Germline CDR1 reads SGHTA; CDR2 reads FQGTGA. This CDR3 contains 15 residues. Trimming stripped 2 bases from V and 8 bases from J, with 16 bases between. This CDR3 is CASSLQGSKIHEQFF. CDR3 DNA: TGTGCCAGCAGCTTACAGGGGTCGAAAATCCATGAGCAGTTCTTC.

The CDR3 sequence: CASSRGPNYGYTF. The DNA of the CDR3 is TGTGCCAGCAGTAGAGGGCCTAACTATGGCTACACCTTC. V and J are TRBV25-1 and TRBJ1-2; no firm D call. Germline V gene data show CDR1 as MGHDK and CDR2 as SYGVNS. The CDR3 runs to 13 residues. V lost 5 bases and J 0 bases, leaving 7 bases between the germline ends.